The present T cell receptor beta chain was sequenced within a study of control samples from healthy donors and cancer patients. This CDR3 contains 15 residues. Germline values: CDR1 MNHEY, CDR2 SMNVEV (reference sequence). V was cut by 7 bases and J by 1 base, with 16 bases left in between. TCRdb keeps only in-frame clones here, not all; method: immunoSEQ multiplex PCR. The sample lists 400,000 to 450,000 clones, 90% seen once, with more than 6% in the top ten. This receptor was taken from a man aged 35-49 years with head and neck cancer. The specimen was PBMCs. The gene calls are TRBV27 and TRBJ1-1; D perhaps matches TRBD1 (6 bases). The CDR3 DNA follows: TGTGCCAGCAAGTACCCGGGGGCTTCGAACACTGAAGCTTTCTTT. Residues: CASKYPGASNTEAFF.